The clone carrying this T cell receptor beta chain was counted between two and nine times. Its antigen is not known. There are 16 residues in the CDR3. V was clipped by 0 bases and J by 3 bases; unmatched bases: 7. Germline V gene sequence: CDR1 DFQATT, CDR2 SNEGSKA (reference sequence). The sample originates from a study of T cells after yellow fever vaccination. Study-wide results and limits: Though it reached lower strength, the secondary response hit its peak faster, day 5 versus 15. Relatively few clonotypes were ones that appeared in both CD4 and CD8 compartments. FACS-sorted repertoires could harbor abundant contaminating bulk-population clonotypes.

TCRdb reanalysed the 5' RACE reads using MiXCR and keeps one entry per CDR3 protein. Among more than 300,000 distinct CDR3 sequences, 9.5% to 12% were seen once, and the ten largest hold about 3%. V is TRBV20-1 and J is TRBJ2-1; TRBD2 matches 8 bases. This receptor was obtained from a man younger than 35 who received the YFV17D yellow fever vaccine. Sequenced here: CD4+ T cells sorted from PBMCs, sampled 45 days after the yellow fever booster vaccination. The CDR3 nucleotides read TGCAGTGCTAGAGAAGTTGGCGGGGGGTACTACAATGAGCAGTTCTTC. Protein product: CSAREVGGGYYNEQFF.